Given below is one T cell receptor beta chain in context. Its antigen is still unknown. This sample stems from a study of shared clonotypes between healthy human individuals. Per the germline V gene, CDR1 is LNHDA and CDR2 is SQIVND (reference sequence). The V end was cut by 4 bases, the J end by 7 bases, with 17 bases between. The CDR3 totals 15 residues. Produced via immunoSEQ multiplex PCR; TCRdb's table is partial and in-frame only. The sample has around 1.4 million clones, just under 99% seen once. Whole-study results and caveats: Rarefaction gave evidence that sorted-subset sequencing remained incomplete despite large depth. Larger richness was generally estimated for naive than memory subsets.

Study donors comprised healthy, HIV-negative adults devoid of recent acute infection or vaccination. Partitioning of CD4+ cells yielded a CD45RA+ naive subset and a CD45RA-negative memory subset. The chain joins TRBV19 to TRBJ1-5, with D unclear. The TCR sequence derives from a man younger than 45 in good health. Material for sequencing was naive CD4+ T cells sorted from blood. Described subset: CD45RA+ positively selected. The CDR3 DNA is TGTGCCAGTAGTACCTCGGGGAGGGCCTGGCAGCCCCAGCATTTT. Protein product: CASSTSGRAWQPQHF.